This T cell receptor (beta chain) appears in the sequencing data of a study of brain T cells in children with intractable seizures. Overall study results and limits: Absence of clones before surgery may stem from lower sequencing depth. HCMV serostatus was not known, and viral specificity came from CDR3 similarity only.

On this clone itself: What it binds is unknown.

Only in-frame clones appear in the TCRdb table, and some are missing; sequencing was by immunoSEQ multiplex PCR. The repertoire consists of 300,000 to 400,000 clones, with about 93% occurring once and the leading ten covering 5.5% to 6%. Time point described: blood from clinic visit 5 months post-surgery; TSC patient then seizure free. Surgery cases with the highest brain T cell transcript signatures were chosen for sequencing. At least one anti-epileptic drug was given before surgery. Sample: peripheral blood, taken roughly 5 months after surgery. The receptor was derived from a boy under two years old with tuberous sclerosis and intractable seizures.

DNA of the CDR3: TGTGCCAGCAGCTTGGAGGGACTAGCGGGAGGTATCTTTAAGCAGTACTTC. Its protein product is CASSLEGLAGGIFKQYF. J is TRBJ2-7 and V is TRBV5-4; 15 nucleotides agree with TRBD2. Losses at the gene ends were 0 bases for V and 8 bases for J; bases not matched to a gene: 9. Germline V gives CDR1 SGHNT, CDR2 YYREEE (reference sequence). CDR3 size: 17 residues.